This TCR beta chain was profiled in a study of T cells after yellow fever vaccination. TCRdb reanalysed the 5' RACE reads using MiXCR and keeps one entry per CDR3 protein. The data show about 320,000 distinct CDR3 sequences, roughly 4.3% seen once. This clonotype was observed at least ten times. V was shortened by 0 bases and J by 0 bases, with 11 bases between the two germline ends. The V gene's germline CDR1 is LGHNA and CDR2 YNFKEQ. The CDR3 length is 16 residues. This clonotype originated in a young man who received the YFV17D yellow fever vaccine. The chain couples TRBV4-2 to TRBJ1-1; weak D call: TRBD1 (5 bases). The sequencing here drew on PBMCs, taken 15 days after the yellow fever booster vaccination. In DNA form, the CDR3 reads TGTGCCAGCAGCCAAGACGCGTCAGGGCTGAACACTGAAGCTTTCTTT. This codes for CASSQDASGLNTEAFF.